The present T cell receptor beta chain was sequenced within a study of T cells after yellow fever vaccination. General study points: Researchers report a weaker secondary response that nonetheless peaked faster, day 5 versus 15. There was a possibility that FACS-sorted repertoires contained abundant clonotypes contaminating from the bulk population. Re-detected after boosting: most primary clones, about 96% of CD4 and roughly 90% of CD8.

This clonotype was observed at least ten times. Antigen unknown. J was trimmed by 7 bases and V by 5 bases; bases with no gene match: 5. The CDR3 extends over 13 amino acids. Template switching by 5'RACE produced TCR cDNA, adding a universal primer site and UMIs. One entry per CDR3 protein, called by TCRdb with MiXCR from the 5' RACE reads. The table shows under 250,000 distinct CDR3 sequences, with 6.9% occurring only once. This receptor was obtained from a man aged 25-40 years who received the YFV17D yellow fever vaccine. This rearrangement joins TRBV12-3 or TRBV12-4 to TRBJ2-4; 7 bases are shared with TRBD1. The sample was CD4+ T cells sorted from PBMCs, taken 15 days after the yellow fever booster vaccination. The CDR3 is CASSQGQFNIQYF. The CDR3 region has the DNA TGTGCCAGCAGTCAGGGACAGTTTAACATTCAGTACTTC.